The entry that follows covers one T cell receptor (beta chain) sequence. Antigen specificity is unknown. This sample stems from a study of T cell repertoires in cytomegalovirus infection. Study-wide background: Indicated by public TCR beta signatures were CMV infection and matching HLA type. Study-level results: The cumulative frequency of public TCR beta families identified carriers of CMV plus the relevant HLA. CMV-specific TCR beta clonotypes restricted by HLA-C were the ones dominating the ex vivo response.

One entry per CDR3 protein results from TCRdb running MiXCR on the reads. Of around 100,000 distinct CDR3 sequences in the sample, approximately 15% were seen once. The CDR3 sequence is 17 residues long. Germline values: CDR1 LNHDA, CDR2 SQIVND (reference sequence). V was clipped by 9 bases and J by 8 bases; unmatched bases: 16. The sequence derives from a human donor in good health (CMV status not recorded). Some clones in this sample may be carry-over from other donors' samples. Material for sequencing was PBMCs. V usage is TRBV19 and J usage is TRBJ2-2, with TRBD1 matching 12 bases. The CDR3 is CASTIRTGTGGIGELFF. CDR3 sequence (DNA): TGTGCCAGCACGATCCGAACCGGGACAGGGGGCATAGGGGAGCTGTTTTTT.